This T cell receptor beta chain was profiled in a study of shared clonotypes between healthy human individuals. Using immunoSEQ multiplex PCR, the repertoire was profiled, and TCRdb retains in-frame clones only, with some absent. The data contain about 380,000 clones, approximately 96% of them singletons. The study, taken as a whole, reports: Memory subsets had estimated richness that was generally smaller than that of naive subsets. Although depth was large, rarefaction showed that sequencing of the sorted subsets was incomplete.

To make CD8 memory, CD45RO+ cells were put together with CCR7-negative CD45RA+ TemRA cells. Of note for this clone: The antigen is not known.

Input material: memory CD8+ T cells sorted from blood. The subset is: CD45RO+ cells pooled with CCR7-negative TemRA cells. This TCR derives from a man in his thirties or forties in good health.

The CDR3 here is CASSLERGARTNEKLFF. Here the CDR3 DNA reads TGTGCCAGCAGCTTGGAACGGGGCGCGAGGACTAATGAAAAACTGTTTTTT. The V call is TRBV5-5, the J call TRBJ1-4; D perhaps matches TRBD1 (5 bases). Trimming cost V 0 bases and J 2 bases, with 14 bases left between them. Germline CDR1 and CDR2: SGHKS and YYEKEE (reference sequence). The CDR3 loop spans 17 amino acids. The full variable domain, completed using reference TRBV5-5 and TRBJ1-4, is DAGVTQSPTHLIKTRGQQVTLRCSPISGHKSVSWYQQVLGQGPQFIFQYYEKEERGRGNFPDRFSARQFPNYSSELNVNALLLGDSALYLCASSLERGARTNEKLFFGSGTQLSVL.